This record covers a single T cell receptor beta chain. The germline V gene has CDR1 LNHDA and CDR2 SQIVND (reference sequence). Trimming left V 5 bases short and J 1 base short, with 5 bases between. The CDR3 has 12 amino acids. The data belong to a study of control samples from healthy donors and cancer patients. Measured with immunoSEQ multiplex PCR; TCRdb has only the in-frame clones, and not every one. The table shows 70,000 or so clones, with roughly 94% occurring only once. The specimen sequenced was blood. The TCR sequence derives from a woman between 40 and 55 years old in good health. The rearrangement joins TRBV19 to TRBJ1-1; unclear D gene. As DNA, the CDR3 is TGTGCCAGTAGTTTAGCGAACACTGAAGCTTTCTTT. Protein product: CASSLANTEAFF.